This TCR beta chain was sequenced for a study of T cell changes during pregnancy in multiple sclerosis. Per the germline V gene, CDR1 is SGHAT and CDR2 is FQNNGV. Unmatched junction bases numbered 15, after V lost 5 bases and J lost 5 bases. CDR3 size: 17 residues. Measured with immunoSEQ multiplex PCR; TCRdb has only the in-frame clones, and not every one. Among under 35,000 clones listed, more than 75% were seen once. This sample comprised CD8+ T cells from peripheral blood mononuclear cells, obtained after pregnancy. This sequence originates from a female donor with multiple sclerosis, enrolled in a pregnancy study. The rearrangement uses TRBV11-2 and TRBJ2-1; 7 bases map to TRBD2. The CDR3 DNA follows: TGTGCCAGCAGCCCTCGCGTCGGGGGACTACTCGACAATGAGCAGTTCTTC. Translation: CASSPRVGGLLDNEQFF.